Shown below are 30 T cell receptor beta chains from a single sample sequenced in a study of blood T cell repertoires in COVID-19. Sequenced by immunoSEQ multiplex PCR; TCRdb stores in-frame clones only, minus some. The sample consists of roughly 190,000 clones, around 83% of them appearing once. The sequenced sample consisted of PBMCs or T cells enriched from blood (not recorded which). The receptors were sampled from a woman aged 40-49 years in a cohort exposed to, infected with or recovered from COVID-19 (not recorded which).

The chain employs TRBV19 and TRBJ1-2, with D perhaps TRBD1 (5 bases). Germline-derived CDR1 and CDR2 are LNHDA and SQIVND (reference sequence). The V end was cut by 5 bases, the J end by 5 bases, with 15 bases between. The CDR3 has 14 residues. The CDR3 DNA reads as TGTGCCAGTAGTCATCTCGGGGGAGGGTATGGCTACACCTTC. It yields the protein CASSHLGGGYGYTF.

This chain uses TRBV4-1 with TRBJ2-3, with 12 bases aligning to TRBD2. From germline, CDR1 is MGHRA and CDR2 YSYEKL. J gave up 9 bases and V 3 bases, and 19 bases lay outside the gene matches. The CDR3 sequence is 19 residues long. CDR3 bases: TGCGCCAGCAGCCATGCCGACGGACTTTCGACTAGCGGGAGAGCCACGCAGTATTTT. Its protein product is CASSHADGLSTSGRATQYF.

This rearrangement joins TRBV19 to TRBJ2-7, with 7 bases aligning to TRBD2. Germline V gene sequence: CDR1 LNHDA, CDR2 SQIVND (reference sequence). V gave up 5 bases and J gave up 2 bases; unmatched junction bases: 6. The CDR3 is 14 amino acids. The CDR3 region has the DNA TGTGCCAGTAGTCCCCGGGGAGGGACCTACGAGCAGTACTTC. This sequence encodes CASSPRGGTYEQYF.

The rearrangement links TRBV11-2 to TRBJ1-6; D gene unclear. Trimming pared 5 bases from V and 0 bases from J, leaving 11 bases between. The length of the CDR3 is 16 residues. Germline V CDR1 and CDR2: SGHAT, FQNNGV. This CDR3 is CASSQTTSSYNSPLHF. For the CDR3, the DNA is TGTGCCAGCAGCCAAACCACGAGCTCCTATAATTCACCCCTCCACTTT.

The chain joins TRBV6-5 to TRBJ1-1, with D unresolved. Germline V gene sequence: CDR1 MNHEY, CDR2 SVGAGI. The CDR3 totals 13 residues. V dropped 2 bases and J dropped 1 base, with 5 bases sitting between them. The CDR3 nucleotides read TGTGCCAGCAGTTACGTATCGAACACTGAAGCTTTCTTT. Translation gives CASSYVSNTEAFF.

The V call is TRBV28, the J call TRBJ1-1; TRBD1 is a possible D gene (5 bases). The length of the CDR3 is 13 residues. The V end was cut by 10 bases, the J end by 4 bases, with 16 bases between. From germline, CDR1 is MDHEN and CDR2 SYDVKM. CDR3 nucleotides: TGTGCCACCTCCGGGGGTTGGGGCACTGAAGCTTTCTTT. This translates into CATSGGWGTEAFF.

This chain joins TRBV19 and TRBJ2-7, with D possibly matching TRBD1 (6 bases). CDR3 length: 14 residues. The germline CDR1 and CDR2 sequences are LNHDA and SQIVND (reference sequence). V lost 3 bases, J lost 4 bases, and 13 bases lay in between. CDR3 nucleotides: TGTGCCAGTAGTATGAGGTCAGGGGTTTACGAGCAGTACTTC. Its translation: CASSMRSGVYEQYF. Filled out from reference TRBV19 and TRBJ2-7, the complete variable domain reads DGGITQSPKYLFRKEGQNVTLSCEQNLNHDAMYWYRQDPGQGLRLIYYSQIVNDFQKGDIAEGYSVSREKKESFPLTVTSAQKNPTAFYLCASSMRSGVYEQYFGPGTRLTVT.

The chain is built from TRBV6-4 and TRBJ1-2, with a weak D call TRBD1 (6 bases). The germline V and J ends were trimmed by 2 bases and 1 base, with 23 bases remaining between them. CDR3 size: 19 residues. CDR1 MRHNA and CDR2 SNTAGT come from the germline V gene. The CDR3 nucleotides read TGTGCCAGCAGTGACCCGTTCAATTCAGGGGCCGACCTTAACTATGGCTACACCTTC. Translating gives CASSDPFNSGADLNYGYTF.

The chain uses TRBV5-4 and TRBJ2-3; 7 bases map to TRBD2. CDR1 is SGHNT and CDR2 is YYREEE in the germline V gene (reference sequence). The CDR3 has 15 amino acids. V trimming: 6 bases; J trimming: 1 base; junction bases outside the gene matches: 8. CDR3 in amino acids: CASTRQRERTDTQYF. The CDR3 DNA reads as TGTGCCAGCACCCGGCAGCGGGAACGCACAGATACGCAGTATTTT.

The genes are TRBV11-2 and TRBJ1-3, with D tentatively TRBD1 (6 bases). Trimming stripped 4 bases from V and 2 bases from J, with 15 bases between. The CDR3 is 16 amino acids. Germline V gives CDR1 SGHAT, CDR2 FQNNGV. This CDR3 reads CASSSSQGFTGNTIYF. The CDR3 bases are TGTGCCAGCAGCTCCTCACAGGGATTCACTGGAAACACCATATATTTT.

The chain couples TRBV27 to TRBJ1-2; a possible D gene is TRBD1 (5 bases). CDR1 and CDR2 (germline): MNHEY, SMNVEV (reference sequence). Trimming took off 4 bases at V and 1 base at J, with 10 bases between the two ends. This CDR3 is built from 14 residues. The CDR3: CASSSRGVNYGYTF. CDR3 DNA: TGTGCCAGCAGTTCCCGGGGGGTTAACTATGGCTACACCTTC.

The chain links TRBV29-1 to TRBJ1-3; possibly TRBD1 for D (6 bases). The CDR3 has 14 amino acids. V was pared by 2 bases and J by 2 bases, with 10 bases between. Germline loops: CDR1 SQVTM, CDR2 ANQGSEA. The CDR3 DNA sequence: TGCAGCGTTGAACAGGGGATCCCTGGAAACACCATATATTTT. Its translation is CSVEQGIPGNTIYF.

This chain joins TRBV2 and TRBJ1-2, with 7 bases identical to TRBD1. The CDR3 runs to 15 residues. V shed 6 bases and J 3 bases; nucleotides not matched to a gene: 10. Germline V gives CDR1 SNHLY, CDR2 FYNNEI. The CDR3 loop is CASSPRTGLYYGYTF. The CDR3 nucleotides are TGTGCCAGCAGCCCAAGGACAGGCCTTTACTATGGCTACACCTTC. Combining the CDR3 with reference TRBV2 and TRBJ1-2 gives the whole variable domain EPEVTQTPSHQVTQMGQEVILRCVPISNHLYFYWYRQILGQKVEFLVSFYNNEISEKSEIFDDQFSVERPDGSNFTLKIRSTKLEDSAMYFCASSPRTGLYYGYTFGSGTRLTVV.

This chain joins TRBV19 and TRBJ2-5, with 8 bases matching TRBD1. The CDR3 covers 15 residues. The V segment lost 1 base and the J segment 3 bases; nucleotides outside the gene matches: 4. Germline CDR1 and CDR2: LNHDA and SQIVND (reference sequence). In nucleotides, the CDR3 is TGTGCCAGTAGTATAGCCATGACAGGGGAAGAGACCCAGTACTTC. This sequence encodes CASSIAMTGEETQYF.

The J gene is TRBJ2-3, the V gene TRBV24-1; 8 bases are a match to TRBD1. J was trimmed by 2 bases and V by 3 bases; bases with no gene match: 9. Germline V gene lookup returns CDR1 KGHDR and CDR2 SFDVKD. The CDR3 covers 17 residues. DNA of the CDR3: TGTGCCACCAGTGATACTCTGACAGGGGTGACCACAGATACGCAGTATTTT. Protein: CATSDTLTGVTTDTQYF.

This sequence joins TRBV5-1 and TRBJ2-1, with D perhaps matching TRBD2 (6 bases). Germline CDR1 reads SGHRS; CDR2 reads YFSETQ. There are 15 residues in the CDR3. Between the trimmed V and J ends, which lost 2 bases and 10 bases, there was a span of 19 bases. For the CDR3, the DNA is TGCGCCAGCAGCTTCACTATCAACGACGGGGGAGAGCAGTTCTTC. It is translated as CASSFTINDGGEQFF.

The gene calls are TRBV4-1 and TRBJ2-5; 7 bases are shared with TRBD2. This CDR3 region has 15 residues. Trimming removed 0 bases from V and 4 bases from J; junction bases left unmatched: 5. Germline lookup yields CDR1 MGHRA and CDR2 YSYEKL. The CDR3 here is CASSQEGGEGETQYF. The CDR3 DNA follows: TGCGCCAGCAGCCAAGAGGGAGGGGAGGGAGAGACCCAGTACTTC.

This chain uses TRBV7-9 with TRBJ2-1, with TRBD2 matching 10 bases. This CDR3 has 16 residues. CDR1 and CDR2 (germline): SEHNR, FQNEAQ (reference sequence). The V segment lost 2 bases and the J segment 3 bases; nucleotides outside the gene matches: 4. Here the CDR3 DNA reads TGTGCCAGCAGCTTACGGCTAGCGGGGGACTACAATGAGCAGTTCTTC. It translates to CASSLRLAGDYNEQFF.

The chain is built from TRBV5-1 and TRBJ2-1; 8 bases match TRBD2. The germline CDR1 and CDR2 sequences are SGHRS and YFSETQ. The CDR3 totals 16 residues. V dropped 0 bases and J dropped 7; count of bases not matched to a gene: 9. The CDR3 reads CASSLAAAGAVNEQFF. The CDR3 DNA is TGCGCCAGCAGCTTGGCCGCAGCGGGGGCCGTTAATGAGCAGTTCTTC.

V is TRBV10-3 and J is TRBJ2-2; 10 bases match TRBD1. V dropped 0 bases and J dropped 1; count of bases not matched to a gene: 2. The CDR3 has 17 residues. CDR1 is ENHRY, CDR2 SYGVKD, per germline. Written as DNA, the CDR3 is TGTGCCATCAGTGAGTCGGGGACAGGGGTGAACACCGGGGAGCTGTTTTTT. This codes for CAISESGTGVNTGELFF.

This clone has a handful of counts. This rearrangement joins TRBV6-4 to TRBJ2-3; no definite D call. V lost 8 bases, J lost 0 bases, and 9 bases lay in between. The germline V gene encodes CDR1 MRHNA and CDR2 SNTAGT. The CDR3 length is 13 residues. The CDR3 coding sequence is TGTGCCAGCTCCGACACCAGCACAGATACGCAGTATTTT. This gives the protein CASSDTSTDTQYF.

V gene TRBV3-1 (or the pseudogene TRBV3-2) combines with J gene TRBJ2-7; 8 bases fit TRBD2. CDR1 and CDR2 (germline): LGHDT, YNNKEL (reference sequence). V lost 5 bases and J lost 2; bases outside the gene matches: 8. CDR3 length: 15 residues. This chain's CDR3 is CASSDTGTRTYEQYF. The CDR3 nucleotides are TGTGCCAGCAGCGACACCGGGACTAGGACCTACGAGCAGTACTTC.

The chain joins TRBV14 to TRBJ1-2, with D unresolved. The V gene lost 4 bases and the J gene lost 8 bases, with 14 bases spanning the gap. Germline V gene sequence: CDR1 SGHDN, CDR2 FVKESK. The CDR3 contains 13 residues. The CDR3 protein is CASSLAIVGGYTF. DNA for the CDR3: TGTGCCAGCAGCCTCGCCATCGTCGGGGGCTACACCTTC.

The J gene is TRBJ2-1, the V gene TRBV9; D is unclear. The CDR3 spans 13 residues. CDR1 and CDR2 (germline): SGDLS, YYNGEE. V was clipped by 0 bases and J by 3 bases, with 4 bases between them. In DNA, the CDR3 is TGTGCCAGCAGCGTAGGGAGCTACAATGAGCAGTTCTTC. It is translated as CASSVGSYNEQFF. The full variable domain, its missing parts supplied by reference TRBV9 and TRBJ2-1, is DSGVTQTPKHLITATGQRVTLRCSPRSGDLSVYWYQQSLDQGLQFLIQYYNGEERAKGNILERFSAQQFPDLHSELNLSSLELGDSALYFCASSVGSYNEQFFGPGTRLTVL.

The chain carries TRBV5-6 and TRBJ2-7, with 9 bases matching TRBD1. The V gene's germline CDR1 is SGHDT and CDR2 YYEEEE. The V and J ends lost 3 bases and 4 bases, in that order; junction bases with no gene match: 5. The CDR3 is 14 residues long. The CDR3 coding sequence is TGTGCCAGCAGCTGGGGGACAGGGACGTACGAGCAGTACTTC. Its protein product is CASSWGTGTYEQYF.

The chain combines TRBV20-1 with TRBJ1-5, with D unclear. Trimming took off 3 bases at V and 4 bases at J, with 16 bases between the two ends. This CDR3 contains 15 residues. Germline V CDR1 and CDR2: DFQATT, SNEGSKA (reference sequence). CDR3 region: CSASSSNRVNQPQHF. The CDR3 bases are TGCAGTGCTAGTAGCTCCAACCGAGTAAATCAGCCCCAGCATTTT.

J is TRBJ1-1 and V is TRBV6-2 or TRBV6-3; 7 bases map to TRBD1. With V trimmed by 2 bases and J by 6 bases, 12 bases remained unmatched. Germline V CDR1 and CDR2: MNHEY, SVGEGT. The CDR3 totals 16 residues. The CDR3 spells CASSYPKTKGAAEAFF. The CDR3 DNA reads as TGTGCCAGCAGTTACCCCAAGACGAAGGGGGCAGCTGAAGCTTTCTTT.

CDR3 amino acids: CASSYTVNYGYTF. For the CDR3, the DNA is TGTGCCAGCAGTTACACAGTGAACTATGGCTACACCTTC. This chain uses TRBV6-5 with TRBJ1-2; no definite D call. The V and J ends lost 2 bases and 2 bases respectively, with 6 bases between them. CDR3 length: 13 amino acids. Per germline, CDR1 MNHEY and CDR2 SVGAGI.

The V call is TRBV5-1, the J call TRBJ1-1; D gene unclear. Deletions cut 3 bases from V and 11 bases from J, with 14 bases between. This CDR3 has 12 amino acids. CDR1 is SGHRS and CDR2 is YFSETQ in the germline V gene. This CDR3 reads CASSSPPGRAFF. CDR3 coding DNA: TGCGCCAGCAGCTCCCCCCCGGGTCGGGCTTTCTTT.

This sequence joins TRBV7-2 and TRBJ1-1, with TRBD1 matching over 8 bases. The V gene end was trimmed by 4 bases and the J gene end by 6 bases; junction bases not matched to a gene: 13. CDR1 is SGHTA and CDR2 is FQGNSA in the germline V gene. There are 16 residues in the CDR3. The CDR3 protein is CASSYRLMTGAAEAFF. The CDR3 bases are TGTGCCAGCAGCTACCGGCTGATGACAGGGGCGGCTGAAGCTTTCTTT.